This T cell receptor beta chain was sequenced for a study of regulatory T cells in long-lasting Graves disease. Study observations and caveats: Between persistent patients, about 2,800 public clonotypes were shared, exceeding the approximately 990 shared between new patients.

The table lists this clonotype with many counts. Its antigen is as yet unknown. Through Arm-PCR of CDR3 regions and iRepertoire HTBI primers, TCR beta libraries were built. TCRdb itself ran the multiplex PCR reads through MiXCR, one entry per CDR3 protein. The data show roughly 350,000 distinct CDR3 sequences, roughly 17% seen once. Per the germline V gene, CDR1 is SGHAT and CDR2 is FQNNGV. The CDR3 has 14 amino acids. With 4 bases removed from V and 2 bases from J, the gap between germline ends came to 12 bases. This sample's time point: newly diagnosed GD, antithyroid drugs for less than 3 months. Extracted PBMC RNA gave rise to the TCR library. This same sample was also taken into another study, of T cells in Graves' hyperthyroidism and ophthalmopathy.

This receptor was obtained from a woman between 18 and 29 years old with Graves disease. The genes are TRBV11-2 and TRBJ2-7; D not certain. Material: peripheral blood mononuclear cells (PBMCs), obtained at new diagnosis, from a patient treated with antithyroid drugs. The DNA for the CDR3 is TGTGCCAGCAGCTACCGTAGGCGAACCTACGAGCAGTACTTC. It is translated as CASSYRRRTYEQYF. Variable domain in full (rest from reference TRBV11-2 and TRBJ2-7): EAGVAQSPRYKIIEKRQSVAFWCNPISGHATLYWYQQILGQGPKLLIQFQNNGVVDDSQLPKDRFSAERLKGVDSTLKIQPAKLEDSAVYLCASSYRRRTYEQYFGPGTRLTVT.